This TCR beta chain was documented in a study of blood T cell repertoires in COVID-19. V gave up 7 bases and J gave up 0 bases, with 10 bases separating them. This CDR3 has 14 residues. Germline assignment: CDR1 SNHLY and CDR2 FYNNEI. Assay: immunoSEQ multiplex PCR; the TCRdb copy retains only in-frame clones and omits some. The sample contains about 54,000 clones, approximately 82% of which appear only once. This TCR was recovered from a human donor in a cohort sampled during active COVID-19. V is TRBV2 and J is TRBJ1-5; the D is unclear. The sequenced sample consisted of peripheral blood. The DNA for the CDR3 is TGTGCCAGCAATCCGGGTTATAGCAATCAGCCCCAGCATTTT. It encodes CASNPGYSNQPQHF.